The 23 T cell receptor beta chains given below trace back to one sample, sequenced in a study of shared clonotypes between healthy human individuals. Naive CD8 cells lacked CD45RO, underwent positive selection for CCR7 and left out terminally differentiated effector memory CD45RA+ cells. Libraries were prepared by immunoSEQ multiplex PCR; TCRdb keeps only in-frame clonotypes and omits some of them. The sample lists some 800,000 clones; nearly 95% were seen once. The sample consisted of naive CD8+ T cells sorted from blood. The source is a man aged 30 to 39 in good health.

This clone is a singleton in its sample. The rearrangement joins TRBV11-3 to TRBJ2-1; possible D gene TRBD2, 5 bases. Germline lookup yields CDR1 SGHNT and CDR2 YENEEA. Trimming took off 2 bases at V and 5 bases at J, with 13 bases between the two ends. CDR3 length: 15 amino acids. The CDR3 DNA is TGTGCCAGCAGCTTAAGAGTGGGAGCGAACAATGAGCAGTTCTTC. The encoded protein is CASSLRVGANNEQFF.

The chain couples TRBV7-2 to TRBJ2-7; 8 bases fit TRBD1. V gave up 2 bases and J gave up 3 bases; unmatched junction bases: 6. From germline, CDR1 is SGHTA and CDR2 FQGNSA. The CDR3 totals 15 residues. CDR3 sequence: CASSLWGTGLYEQYF. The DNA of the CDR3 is TGTGCCAGCAGCTTATGGGGGACAGGCCTCTACGAGCAGTACTTC.

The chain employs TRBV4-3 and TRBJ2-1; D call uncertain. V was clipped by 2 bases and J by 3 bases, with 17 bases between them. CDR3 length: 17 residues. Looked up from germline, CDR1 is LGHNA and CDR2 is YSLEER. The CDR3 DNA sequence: TGCGCCAGCAGCCAATGGGGTTCCGCGGAAATCTACAATGAGCAGTTCTTC. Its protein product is CASSQWGSAEIYNEQFF.

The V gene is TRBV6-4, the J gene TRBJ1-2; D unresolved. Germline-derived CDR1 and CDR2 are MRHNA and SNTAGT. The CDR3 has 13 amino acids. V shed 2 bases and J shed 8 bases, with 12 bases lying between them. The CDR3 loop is CASSDPLPNGYTF. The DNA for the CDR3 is TGTGCCAGCAGTGACCCCCTCCCCAACGGCTACACCTTC.

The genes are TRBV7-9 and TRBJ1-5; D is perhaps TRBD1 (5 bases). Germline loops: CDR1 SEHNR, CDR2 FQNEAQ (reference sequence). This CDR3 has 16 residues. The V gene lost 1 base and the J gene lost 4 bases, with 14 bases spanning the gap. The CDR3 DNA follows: TGTGCCAGCAGCTTAGTACGGTCGGGGGGTAATCAGCCCCAGCATTTT. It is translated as CASSLVRSGGNQPQHF.

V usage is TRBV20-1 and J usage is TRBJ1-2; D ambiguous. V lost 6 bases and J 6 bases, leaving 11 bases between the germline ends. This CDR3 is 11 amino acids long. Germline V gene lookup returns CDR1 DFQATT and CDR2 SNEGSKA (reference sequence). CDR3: CSAVGLDGYTF. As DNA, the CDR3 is TGCAGTGCCGTAGGGTTGGATGGCTACACCTTC.

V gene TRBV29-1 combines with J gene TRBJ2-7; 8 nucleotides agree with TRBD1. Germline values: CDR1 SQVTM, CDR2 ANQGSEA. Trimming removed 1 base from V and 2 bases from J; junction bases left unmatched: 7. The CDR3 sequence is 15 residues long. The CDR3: CSVEGTDRGPYEQYF. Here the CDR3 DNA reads TGCAGCGTTGAAGGGACCGACAGGGGACCCTACGAGCAGTACTTC.

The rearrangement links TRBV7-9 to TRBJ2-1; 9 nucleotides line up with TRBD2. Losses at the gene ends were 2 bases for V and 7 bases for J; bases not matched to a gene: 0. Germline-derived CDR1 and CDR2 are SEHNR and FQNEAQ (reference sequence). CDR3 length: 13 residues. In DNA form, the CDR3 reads TGTGCCAGCAGCTTACTAGCGGGAAATGAGCAGTTCTTC. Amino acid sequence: CASSLLAGNEQFF.

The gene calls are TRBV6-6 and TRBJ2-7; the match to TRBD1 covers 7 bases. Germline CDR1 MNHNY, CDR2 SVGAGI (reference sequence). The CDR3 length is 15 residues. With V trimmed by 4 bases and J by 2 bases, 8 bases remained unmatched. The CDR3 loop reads CASSWSWDSTYEQYF. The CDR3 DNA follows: TGTGCCAGCAGTTGGAGTTGGGACAGCACCTACGAGCAGTACTTC.

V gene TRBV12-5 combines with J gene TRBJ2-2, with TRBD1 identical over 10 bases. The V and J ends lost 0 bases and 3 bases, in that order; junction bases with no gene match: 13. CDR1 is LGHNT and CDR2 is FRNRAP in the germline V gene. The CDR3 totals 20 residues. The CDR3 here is CASGLVWDRGNVSDTGELFF. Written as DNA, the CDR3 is TGTGCTAGTGGTTTGGTCTGGGACAGGGGTAACGTCTCCGACACCGGGGAGCTGTTTTTT.

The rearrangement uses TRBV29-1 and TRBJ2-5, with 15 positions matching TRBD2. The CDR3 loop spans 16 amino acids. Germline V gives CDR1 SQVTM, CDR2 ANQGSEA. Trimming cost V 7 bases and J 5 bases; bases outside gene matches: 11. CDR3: CSAVGTSGRKLETQYF. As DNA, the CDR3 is TGCAGCGCCGTCGGGACTAGCGGGAGGAAGTTGGAGACCCAGTACTTC. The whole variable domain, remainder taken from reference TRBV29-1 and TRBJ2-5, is SAVISQKPSRDICQRGTSLTIQCQVDSQVTMMFWYRQQPGQSLTLIATANQGSEATYESGFVIDKFPISRPNLTFSTLTVSNMSPEDSSIYLCSAVGTSGRKLETQYFGPGTRLLVL.

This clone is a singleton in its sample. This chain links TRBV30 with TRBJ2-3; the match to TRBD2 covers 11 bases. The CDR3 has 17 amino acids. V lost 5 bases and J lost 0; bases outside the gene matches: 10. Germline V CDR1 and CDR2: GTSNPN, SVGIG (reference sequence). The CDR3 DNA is TGTGCCTGGGAACTTCTAGCGGGAGGATCAAGCACAGATACGCAGTATTTT. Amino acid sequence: CAWELLAGGSSTDTQYF. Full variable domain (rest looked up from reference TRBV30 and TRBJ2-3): SQTIHQWPATLVQPVGSPLSLECTVEGTSNPNLYWYRQAAGRGLQLLFYSVGIGQISSEVPQNLSASRPQDRQFILSSKKLLLSDSGFYLCAWELLAGGSSTDTQYFGPGTRLTVL.

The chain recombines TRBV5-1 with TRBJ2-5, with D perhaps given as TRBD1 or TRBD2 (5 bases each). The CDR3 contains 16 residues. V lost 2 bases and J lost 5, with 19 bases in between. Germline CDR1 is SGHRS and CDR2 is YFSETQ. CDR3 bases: TGCGCCAGCAGCTTATCCCCAGGGATGTCGGGGGAGACCCAGTACTTC. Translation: CASSLSPGMSGETQYF.

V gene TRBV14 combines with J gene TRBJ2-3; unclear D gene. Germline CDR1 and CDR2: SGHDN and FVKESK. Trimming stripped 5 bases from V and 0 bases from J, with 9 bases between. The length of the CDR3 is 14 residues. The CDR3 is CASSVYSSTDTQYF. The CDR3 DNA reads TGTGCCAGCAGCGTATATTCTAGCACAGATACGCAGTATTTT.

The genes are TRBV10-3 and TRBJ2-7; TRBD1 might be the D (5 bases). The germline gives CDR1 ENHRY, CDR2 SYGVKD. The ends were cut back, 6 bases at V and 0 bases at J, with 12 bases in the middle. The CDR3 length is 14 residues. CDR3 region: CAIRSREGSYEQYF. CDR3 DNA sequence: TGTGCCATCAGATCCAGGGAAGGCTCCTACGAGCAGTACTTC.

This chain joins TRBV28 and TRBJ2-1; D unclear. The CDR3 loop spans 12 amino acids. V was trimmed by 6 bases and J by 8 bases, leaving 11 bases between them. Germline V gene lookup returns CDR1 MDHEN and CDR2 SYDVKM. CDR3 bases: TGTGCCAGCAGCCCTAAAAGCCATGAGCAGTTCTTC. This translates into CASSPKSHEQFF.

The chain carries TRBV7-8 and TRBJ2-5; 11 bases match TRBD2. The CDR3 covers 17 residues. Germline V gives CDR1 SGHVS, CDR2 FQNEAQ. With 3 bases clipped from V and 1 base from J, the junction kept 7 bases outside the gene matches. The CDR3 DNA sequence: TGTGCCAGCAGCTTCCCTGAGGGACTAGCGGTCCAAGAGACCCAGTACTTC. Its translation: CASSFPEGLAVQETQYF.

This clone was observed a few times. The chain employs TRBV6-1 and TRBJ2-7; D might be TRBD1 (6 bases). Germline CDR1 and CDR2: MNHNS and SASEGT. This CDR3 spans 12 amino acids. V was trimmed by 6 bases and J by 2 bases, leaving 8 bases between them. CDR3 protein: CASRTGTYEQYF. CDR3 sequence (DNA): TGTGCCAGCAGGACAGGCACCTACGAGCAGTACTTC.

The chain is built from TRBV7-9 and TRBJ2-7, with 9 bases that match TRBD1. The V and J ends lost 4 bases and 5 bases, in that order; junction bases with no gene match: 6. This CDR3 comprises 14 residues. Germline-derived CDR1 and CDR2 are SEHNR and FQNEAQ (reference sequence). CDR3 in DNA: TGTGCCAGCAGCTACGACAGGGGGATCGACGAGCAGTACTTC. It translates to CASSYDRGIDEQYF.

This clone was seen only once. CDR3 nucleotides: TGTGCCAGTTTGGACAGGGTAAATGAAAAACTGTTTTTT. Translating it yields CASLDRVNEKLFF. The V and J genes are TRBV19 and TRBJ1-4, with 8 bases fitting TRBD1. V was clipped by 8 bases and J by 5 bases; unmatched bases: 4. This CDR3 spans 13 amino acids. Germline assignment: CDR1 LNHDA and CDR2 SQIVND (reference sequence).

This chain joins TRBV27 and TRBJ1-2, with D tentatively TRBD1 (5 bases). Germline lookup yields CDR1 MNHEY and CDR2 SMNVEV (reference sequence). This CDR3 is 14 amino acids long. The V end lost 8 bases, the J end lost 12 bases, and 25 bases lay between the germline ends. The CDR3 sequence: CASVGTDRGARHTF. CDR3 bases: TGTGCCAGCGTTGGGACTGATAGGGGCGCGCGCCACACCTTC.

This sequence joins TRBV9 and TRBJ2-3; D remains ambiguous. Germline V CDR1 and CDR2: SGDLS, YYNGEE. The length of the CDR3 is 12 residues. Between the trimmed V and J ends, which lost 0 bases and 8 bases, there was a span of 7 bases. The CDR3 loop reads CASSVGRSTQYF. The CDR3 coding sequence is TGTGCCAGCAGCGTAGGGCGGTCTACGCAGTATTTT.

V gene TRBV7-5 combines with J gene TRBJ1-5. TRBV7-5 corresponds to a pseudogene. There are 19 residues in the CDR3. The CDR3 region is CVRSLGTGALIYSNQPQHF. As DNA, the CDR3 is TGTGTCAGAAGCTTAGGGACCGGAGCCCTAATATATAGCAATCAGCCCCAGCATTTT.